This T cell receptor (beta chain) came from a study of cytomegalovirus exposure and HLA in healthy donors. Study-level results: The study put 150 or so TCR beta chains on its list as cytomegalovirus-associated.

V was clipped by 3 bases and J by 2 bases, with 11 bases between them. Germline CDR1 MNHEY, CDR2 SMNVEV (reference sequence). The CDR3 has 15 residues. Sequenced by immunoSEQ multiplex PCR; TCRdb stores in-frame clones only, minus some. The table has some 140,000 clones, 86% seen once. Note on this clone: Its antigen remains unidentified.

The chain carries TRBV27 and TRBJ1-5; D perhaps matches TRBD1 (5 bases). The sequence was obtained from a human donor in good health. The specimen sequenced was PBMCs. CDR3 region: CASSFDRLGNQPQHF. Written as DNA, the CDR3 is TGTGCCAGCAGTTTTGACAGACTTGGCAATCAGCCCCAGCATTTT.